This TCR beta chain was sequenced in a study of shared clonotypes between healthy human individuals. Deep-level settings were used for running the assay. Researchers divided each subset's genomic DNA evenly across several immunoSEQ plates. On sorted subsets, replicate PCRs used 150 to 250 ng DNA, or some 28,000 T cell genomes. Repertoires were generated with immunoSEQ multiplex PCR, while TCRdb's copy carries only in-frame clones and drops some. This sample has 2 million to 2.5 million clones, with under 97% found just once. Findings and limits, study-wide: The naive CD4 repertoires of four donors were compared, and about 5% of clonotypes were shared.

This clone was observed a single time. Antigen: not known. Germline lookup yields CDR1 MDHEN and CDR2 SYDVKM. V was shortened by 7 bases and J by 10 bases, with 14 bases between the two germline ends. The CDR3 is made up of 13 amino acids. This receptor was taken from a man aged 18 to 29 in good health. V gene TRBV28 combines with J gene TRBJ1-6; a weak D match, TRBD1 (5 bases). Sequencing was carried out using naive CD4+ T cells sorted from blood. Subset given: CD45RA+ positively selected. This CDR3 reads CASTRPTVSPLHF. DNA for the CDR3: TGTGCCAGCACCCGACCGACAGTGTCACCCCTCCACTTT.